These 17 T cell receptor beta chains were all obtained from the same sample, sequenced in a study of T cells in Graves' hyperthyroidism and ophthalmopathy. What was amplified from RNA transcripts were TCR beta CDR3 regions. During a first-round RT-PCR of the TCR CDR3, the HTBI primer set was used. TCRdb re-called the multiplex PCR reads with MiXCR, one entry per CDR3 protein. The table has more than 75,000 distinct CDR3 sequences, over 50% seen once. The sequenced sample was blood. The receptors derive from a woman between 40 and 55 years old with Graves' hyperthyroidism.

This clonotype was observed many times. The chain couples TRBV29-1 to TRBJ1-1; D remains unclear. Germline V gene lookup returns CDR1 SQVTM and CDR2 ANQGSEA. The V and J ends lost 4 bases and 1 base respectively, with 10 bases between them. This CDR3 is 13 amino acids long. The CDR3 region has the DNA TGCAGCGTTGGCCCGGACTGGAACACTGAAGCTTTCTTT. Translated, it gives CSVGPDWNTEAFF.

This clonotype showed up just once. The chain carries TRBV4-1 and TRBJ2-5, with D tentatively TRBD1 or TRBD2 (5 bases each). CDR3 length: 14 residues. V shed 4 bases and J shed 4 bases, with 13 bases lying between them. CDR1 is MGHRA, CDR2 YSYEKL, per germline. The CDR3 sequence is CASSRGLSGETQYF. The DNA for the CDR3 is TGCGCCAGCAGCCGGGGCCTAAGCGGAGAGACCCAGTACTTC.

This clonotype was seen at least ten times. This rearrangement joins TRBV6-1 to TRBJ2-7; D uncertain. Looked up from germline, CDR1 is MNHNS and CDR2 is SASEGT. CDR3 size: 16 residues. Trimming cost V 6 bases and J 2 bases, with 20 bases left between them. The CDR3 sequence is CASSIHFSGRAYEQYF. For the CDR3, the DNA is TGTGCCAGCAGCATCCATTTCTCCGGTAGGGCCTACGAGCAGTACTTC.

The rearrangement joins TRBV9 to TRBJ1-1; maybe TRBD1 (6 bases). V lost 5 bases to trimming and J lost 5 bases, with 19 bases between them. The CDR3 covers 15 residues. Germline-derived CDR1 and CDR2 are SGDLS and YYNGEE. CDR3: CASSTQGIWGTEAFF. CDR3 sequence (DNA): TGTGCCAGCAGTACCCAGGGGATCTGGGGTACTGAAGCTTTCTTT.

This chain uses TRBV20-1 with TRBJ2-5; a possible D gene is TRBD2 (6 bases). The CDR3 has 14 amino acids. Germline CDR1 DFQATT, CDR2 SNEGSKA (reference sequence). Trimming cost V 1 base and J 2 bases, with 11 bases left between them. In nucleotides, the CDR3 is TGCAGTGCTAGAGGGCAGGGAGGACAAGAGACCCAGTACTTC. Its translation: CSARGQGGQETQYF.

The rearrangement links TRBV2 to TRBJ2-5; D perhaps matches TRBD1 (9 bases). The V and J ends lost 6 bases and 0 bases respectively, with 20 bases between them. The germline V gene encodes CDR1 SNHLY and CDR2 FYNNEI. The CDR3 consists of 17 residues. CDR3 nucleotides: TGTGCCAGCAGCCTGGACAGGGGAGCGGGGGACCAAGAGACCCAGTACTTC. This sequence encodes CASSLDRGAGDQETQYF. Complete variable domain (other parts from reference TRBV2 and TRBJ2-5): EPEVTQTPSHQVTQMGQEVILRCVPISNHLYFYWYRQILGQKVEFLVSFYNNEISEKSEIFDDQFSVERPDGSNFTLKIRSTKLEDSAMYFCASSLDRGAGDQETQYFGPGTRLLVL.

A few counts support this clonotype. The gene calls are TRBV29-1 and TRBJ2-3, with D possibly TRBD1 on 6 matching bases. Per the germline V gene, CDR1 is SQVTM and CDR2 is ANQGSEA. This CDR3 is 19 amino acids long. Trimming pared 0 bases from V and 2 bases from J, leaving 24 bases between. The CDR3 DNA reads TGCAGCGTTGAAGATCTCAGGGGCGAACCATTGGGACACACAGATACGCAGTATTTT. This encodes CSVEDLRGEPLGHTDTQYF.

This clonotype was detected only a few times. This clone may be a read error of a much larger clone one base away. V is TRBV7-9 and J is TRBJ2-7; 12 bases line up with TRBD2. The CDR3 is 15 residues long. Germline V CDR1 and CDR2: SEHNR, FQNEAQ (reference sequence). CDR3 protein: CANSRLAGGRYEQYF. In DNA, the CDR3 is TGTGCCAACAGCCGCCTAGCGGGAGGGCGTTACGAGCAGTACTTC.

V usage is TRBV7-2 and J usage is TRBJ2-7, with 10 bases matching TRBD2. V was pared by 3 bases and J by 2 bases, with 7 bases of the junction left unmatched. In germline, CDR1 is SGHTA, CDR2 FQGNSA. CDR3 size: 16 residues. The CDR3 loop is CASSFRAGGGPYEQYF. CDR3 sequence (DNA): TGTGCCAGCAGCTTCCGAGCGGGAGGGGGGCCCTACGAGCAGTACTTC.

This clonotype was seen at least ten times. This rearrangement joins TRBV2 to TRBJ2-7, with TRBD1 matching over 7 bases. The CDR3 totals 14 residues. Looked up from germline, CDR1 is SNHLY and CDR2 is FYNNEI. The junction had 6 bases not matched to a gene; V was cut back by 6 bases and J by 1 base. CDR3 loop: CASRNRGQSYEQYF. CDR3 DNA sequence: TGTGCCAGCAGAAACAGGGGTCAGTCCTACGAGCAGTACTTC.

This clonotype was detected ten times or more. The CDR3 DNA follows: TGCGCCAGCAGCTACAATCGACTAGCTTCATTGGGGGAGCAGTACTTC. Its translation: CASSYNRLASLGEQYF. The chain is built from TRBV5-1 and TRBJ2-7; 7 bases fit TRBD2. After removal of 3 bases from V and 7 bases from J, the junction contained 16 bases not matched to a gene. The CDR3 totals 16 residues. From germline, CDR1 is SGHRS and CDR2 YFSETQ. Full variable domain (remainder filled in from reference TRBV5-1 and TRBJ2-7): KAGVTQTPRYLIKTRGQQVTLSCSPISGHRSVSWYQQTPGQGLQFLFEYFSETQRNKGNFPGRFSGRQFSNSRSEMNVSTLELGDSALYLCASSYNRLASLGEQYFGPGTRLTVT.

V usage is TRBV7-2 and J usage is TRBJ1-6; possibly TRBD1 for D (6 bases). Trimming removed 1 base from V and 5 bases from J, with 9 bases in between. The germline V gene has CDR1 SGHTA and CDR2 FQGNSA. The CDR3 contains 15 residues. The DNA of the CDR3 is TGTGCCAGCAGCTTAGGAGGGGGGAATAATTCACCCCTCCACTTT. Its translation: CASSLGGGNNSPLHF.

Concerning this clonotype itself: It is unclear where the CDR3 begins or ends on the DNA, so no DNA is shown, and the CDR3 is as TCRdb lists it. The V call is TRBV24-1, the J call TRBJ1-5. The CDR3 spans 22 residues, counting both ends. Germline V gene data show CDR1 as KGHDR and CDR2 as SFDVKD. CDR3 amino acids: CATSEAGGTEAFFGGLIQPQHF.

This clonotype was picked up many times. The rearrangement links TRBV29-1 to TRBJ2-2, with D perhaps given as TRBD1 or TRBD2 (6 bases each). Germline V gene sequence: CDR1 SQVTM, CDR2 ANQGSEA. V lost 6 bases and J lost 7, with 21 bases in between. The CDR3 extends over 15 amino acids. CDR3 coding DNA: TGCAGCGTCCTCGGGGGCTCAATTTCCAGCGGGGAGCTGTTTTTT. This codes for CSVLGGSISSGELFF.

The chain combines TRBV5-1 with TRBJ2-7; D is undetermined. Germline values: CDR1 SGHRS, CDR2 YFSETQ. CDR3 length equals 14 residues. Deletions cut 4 bases from V and 3 bases from J, with 14 bases between. The CDR3 here is CASSTTTESYEQYF. The CDR3, as DNA: TGCGCCAGCAGCACCACGACGGAAAGCTACGAGCAGTACTTC.

This clonotype was picked up one time. V usage is TRBV20-1 and J usage is TRBJ1-5; tentative D call: TRBD1 (6 bases). From germline, CDR1 is DFQATT and CDR2 SNEGSKA (reference sequence). CDR3 length: 15 residues. V gave up 5 bases and J gave up 6 bases, with 20 bases separating them. The CDR3 nucleotides read TGCAGTGCTGGGACAATGGGGGATGGTGGTCAGCCCCAGCATTTT. It codes for CSAGTMGDGGQPQHF.

As to this clonotype: Sequence at one end of the junction differs from germline and may be a read error. The rearrangement links TRBV4-2 to TRBJ2-7; 7 positions match TRBD2. This CDR3 has 14 amino acids. Germline CDR1 is LGHNA and CDR2 is YNFKEQ. This chain's CDR3 is CASGQGEGRYEQYF. The CDR3 DNA is TGTGCCAGCGGCCAAGGGGAGGGCCGCTACGAGCAGTACTTC.